The clone carrying this T cell receptor (beta chain) was counted ten times or more. This sample stems from a study of T cells after yellow fever vaccination. There are 16 residues in the CDR3. V shed 10 bases and J 0 bases; nucleotides not matched to a gene: 12. Per germline, CDR1 SNHLY and CDR2 FYNNEI. One entry per CDR3 protein, called by TCRdb with MiXCR from the 5' RACE reads. Among around 330,000 distinct CDR3 sequences listed, approximately 3.8% were seen once. This TCR came from a man younger than 30 who received the YFV17D yellow fever vaccine. The input for sequencing was PBMCs, taken on the day of the yellow fever booster vaccination. The V and J genes are TRBV2 and TRBJ1-5; the match to TRBD1 covers 7 bases. In DNA form, the CDR3 reads TGTGCCACCCGGGGCAGGGGGTCTTATAGCAATCAGCCCCAGCATTTT. Translating gives CATRGRGSYSNQPQHF. The entire variable domain, with the rest obtained from reference TRBV2 and TRBJ1-5, is as follows: EPEVTQTPSHQVTQMGQEVILRCVPISNHLYFYWYRQILGQKVEFLVSFYNNEISEKSEIFDDQFSVERPDGSNFTLKIRSTKLEDSAMYFCATRGRGSYSNQPQHFGDGTRLSIL.